This note documents a single T cell receptor beta chain sequence. Antigen unknown. This record comes from a study of cytomegalovirus exposure and HLA in healthy donors. Across the whole study: Of 398 genotyped donors, about 81% clustered with self-reported Caucasian donors. Study observations and caveats: According to reports, the classifier identified cytomegalovirus status with high specificity and sensitivity.

The germline V gene has CDR1 LNHDA and CDR2 SQIVND (reference sequence). J gave up 4 bases and V 2 bases, and 2 bases lay outside the gene matches. The CDR3 has 14 amino acids. 13 Jbeta primers and 60 Vbeta primers were used for the PCR. Using immunoSEQ multiplex PCR, the repertoire was profiled, and TCRdb retains in-frame clones only, with some absent. The data contain 110,000 or so clones, over 70% of them singletons. Sequencing was performed on PBMCs. The V call is TRBV19, the J call TRBJ1-5, with TRBD1 matching 7 bases. The clonotype originates from a man aged 40-55 years in good health and CMV-seronegative. DNA of the CDR3: TGTGCCAGTAGTATATCGACAGGGAATCAGCCCCAGCATTTT. This codes for CASSISTGNQPQHF. Full variable domain (rest looked up from reference TRBV19 and TRBJ1-5): DGGITQSPKYLFRKEGQNVTLSCEQNLNHDAMYWYRQDPGQGLRLIYYSQIVNDFQKGDIAEGYSVSREKKESFPLTVTSAQKNPTAFYLCASSISTGNQPQHFGDGTRLSIL.